The present T cell receptor (beta chain) was sequenced within a study of blood T cell repertoires in COVID-19. Study background: Samples representing acute and convalescent COVID-19 were sourced from the United States, Italy and Spain. T cells, B-cell-depleted T cells, or PBMCs provided the cDNA or gDNA that served as material.

Under the authors' procedure: Reference gene primer amplification yielded estimated nucleated cell counts. Measured with immunoSEQ multiplex PCR; TCRdb has only the in-frame clones, and not every one. Clonal size and the V and J genes are those of that table, whereas D and trimming came from the DNA. The sample lists 100,000 to 130,000 clones; over 60% were seen once. Sequenced: peripheral blood. The origin of this receptor is a man between 70 and 80 years old with acute or convalescent COVID-19.

This CDR3 is CASMPLQGANEKLFF. The CDR3 DNA reads TGTGCCAGTATGCCCCTACAAGGGGCTAATGAAAAACTGTTTTTT. The V call is TRBV19, the J call TRBJ1-4; D might be TRBD1 (5 bases). The V end was cut by 7 bases, the J end by 3 bases, with 15 bases between. Germline CDR1 and CDR2: LNHDA and SQIVND (reference sequence). The CDR3 contains 15 residues.